Detailed here is one T cell receptor beta chain. Its antigen is as yet unknown. The V gene's germline CDR1 is MDHEN and CDR2 SYDVKM. The V end lost 5 bases, the J end lost 3 bases, and 17 bases lay between the germline ends. The CDR3 is made up of 16 amino acids. The record originates from a study of cytomegalovirus exposure and HLA in healthy donors. The study's findings and limits: Specific recognition of CMV antigens was confirmed in vitro for a few chains (all CMV-associated). The study labeled under 200 TCR beta chains cytomegalovirus-associated.

Data came from immunoSEQ multiplex PCR; TCRdb stores just in-frame clones and leaves some out. The data contain 100,000 to 150,000 clones, about 91% of them singletons. The sample taken for sequencing was PBMCs. The rearrangement joins TRBV28 to TRBJ2-1; possibly TRBD2 for D (6 bases). The receptor was derived from a man younger than 35 in good health and CMV-seronegative. The CDR3 region is CASSPFPREDYNEQFF. The CDR3 DNA is TGTGCCAGCAGTCCATTCCCCAGGGAGGACTACAATGAGCAGTTCTTC.